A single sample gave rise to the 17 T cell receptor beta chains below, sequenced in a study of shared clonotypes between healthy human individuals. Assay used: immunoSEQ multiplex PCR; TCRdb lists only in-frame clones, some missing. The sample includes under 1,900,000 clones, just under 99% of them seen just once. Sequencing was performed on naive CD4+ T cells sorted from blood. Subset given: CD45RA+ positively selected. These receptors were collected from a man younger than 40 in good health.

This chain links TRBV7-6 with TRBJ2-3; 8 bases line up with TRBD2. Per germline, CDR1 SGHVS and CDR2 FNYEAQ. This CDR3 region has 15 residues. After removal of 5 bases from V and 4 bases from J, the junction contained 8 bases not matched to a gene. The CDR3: CASSPLAGGADTQYF. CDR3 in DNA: TGTGCCAGCAGCCCGCTTGCGGGAGGTGCAGATACGCAGTATTTT.

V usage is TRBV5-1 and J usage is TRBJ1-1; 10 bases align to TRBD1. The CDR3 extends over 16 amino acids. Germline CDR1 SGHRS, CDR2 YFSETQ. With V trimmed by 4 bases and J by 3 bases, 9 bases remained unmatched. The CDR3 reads CASSLAGTGEDTEAFF. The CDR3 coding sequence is TGCGCCAGCAGCCTCGCCGGGACAGGGGAGGACACTGAAGCTTTCTTT.

The CDR3 spells CASTSKNEQYF. The CDR3 DNA is TGTGCCAGCACCTCGAAGAACGAGCAGTACTTC. The rearrangement joins TRBV2 to TRBJ2-7; D unclear. Germline V CDR1 and CDR2: SNHLY, FYNNEI. The V gene lost 7 bases and the J gene lost 5 bases, with 9 bases spanning the gap. The CDR3 length is 11 residues.

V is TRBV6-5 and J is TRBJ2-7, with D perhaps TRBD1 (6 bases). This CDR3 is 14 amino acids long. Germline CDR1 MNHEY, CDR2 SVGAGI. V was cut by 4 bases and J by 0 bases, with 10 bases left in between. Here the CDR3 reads CASSSGAASYEQYF. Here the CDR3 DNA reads TGTGCCAGCAGTTCAGGGGCAGCCTCCTACGAGCAGTACTTC.

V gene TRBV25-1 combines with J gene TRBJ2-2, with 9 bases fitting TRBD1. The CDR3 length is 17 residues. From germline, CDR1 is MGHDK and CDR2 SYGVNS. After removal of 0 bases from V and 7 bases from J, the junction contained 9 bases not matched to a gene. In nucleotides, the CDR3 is TGTGCCAGCAGTGAATATGGCGGAACAGGGGGCGGCGGGGAGCTGTTTTTT. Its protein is CASSEYGGTGGGGELFF.

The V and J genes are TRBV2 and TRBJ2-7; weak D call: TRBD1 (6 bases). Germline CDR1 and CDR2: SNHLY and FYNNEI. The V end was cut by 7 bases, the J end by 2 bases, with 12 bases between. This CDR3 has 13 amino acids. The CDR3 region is CASNGGQAYEQYF. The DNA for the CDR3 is TGTGCCAGCAATGGGGGACAAGCCTACGAGCAGTACTTC. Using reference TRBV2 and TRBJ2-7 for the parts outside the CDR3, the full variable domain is EPEVTQTPSHQVTQMGQEVILRCVPISNHLYFYWYRQILGQKVEFLVSFYNNEISEKSEIFDDQFSVERPDGSNFTLKIRSTKLEDSAMYFCASNGGQAYEQYFGPGTRLTVT.

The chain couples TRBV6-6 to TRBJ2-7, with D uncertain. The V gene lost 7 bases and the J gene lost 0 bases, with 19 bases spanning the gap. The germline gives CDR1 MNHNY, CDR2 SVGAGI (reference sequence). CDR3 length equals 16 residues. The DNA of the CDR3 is TGTGCCAGCACCCTCACGGGTCTCAGGAGCTCCTACGAGCAGTACTTC. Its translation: CASTLTGLRSSYEQYF.

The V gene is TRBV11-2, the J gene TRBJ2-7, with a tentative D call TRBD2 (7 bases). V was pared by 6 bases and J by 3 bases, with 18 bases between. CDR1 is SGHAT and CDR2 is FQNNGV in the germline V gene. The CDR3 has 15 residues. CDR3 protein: CASRAPGEGHYEQYF. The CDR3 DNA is TGTGCCAGCAGGGCCCCAGGGGAGGGCCACTACGAGCAGTACTTC.

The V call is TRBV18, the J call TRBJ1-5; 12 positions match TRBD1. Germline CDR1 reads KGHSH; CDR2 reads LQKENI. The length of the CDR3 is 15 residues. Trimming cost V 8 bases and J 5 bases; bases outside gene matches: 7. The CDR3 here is CASTSGTGGDQPQHF. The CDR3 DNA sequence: TGTGCCAGCACATCCGGGACAGGGGGCGATCAGCCCCAGCATTTT.

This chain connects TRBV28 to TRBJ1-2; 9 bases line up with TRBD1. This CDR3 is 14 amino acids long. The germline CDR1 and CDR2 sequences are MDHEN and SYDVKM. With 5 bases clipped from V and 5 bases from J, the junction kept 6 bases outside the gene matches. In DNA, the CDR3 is TGTGCCAGCAGTCCACCGACAGGGGGGTATGGCTACACCTTC. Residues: CASSPPTGGYGYTF.

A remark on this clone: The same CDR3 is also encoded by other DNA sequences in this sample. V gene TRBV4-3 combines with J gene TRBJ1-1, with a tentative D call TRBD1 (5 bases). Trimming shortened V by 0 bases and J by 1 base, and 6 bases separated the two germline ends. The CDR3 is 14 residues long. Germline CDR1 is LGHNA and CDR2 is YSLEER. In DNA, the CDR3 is TGCGCCAGCAGCCAAGAGGGACGGAACACTGAAGCTTTCTTT. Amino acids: CASSQEGRNTEAFF.

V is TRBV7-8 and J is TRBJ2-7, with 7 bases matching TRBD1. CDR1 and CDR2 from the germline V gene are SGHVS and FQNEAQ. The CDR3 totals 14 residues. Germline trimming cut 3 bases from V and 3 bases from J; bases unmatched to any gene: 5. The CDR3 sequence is CASSLGQSFYEQYF. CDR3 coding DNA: TGTGCCAGCAGCTTGGGACAGAGCTTCTACGAGCAGTACTTC. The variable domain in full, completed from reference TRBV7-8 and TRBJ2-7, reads GAGVSQSPRYKVAKRGQDVALRCDPISGHVSLFWYQQALGQGPEFLTYFQNEAQLDKSGLPSDRFFAERPEGSVSTLKIQRTQQEDSAVYLCASSLGQSFYEQYFGPGTRLTVT.

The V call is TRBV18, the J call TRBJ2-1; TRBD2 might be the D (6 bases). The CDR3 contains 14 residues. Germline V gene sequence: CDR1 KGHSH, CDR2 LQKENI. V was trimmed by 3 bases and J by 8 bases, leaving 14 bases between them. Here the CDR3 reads CASSPDWEAHEQFF. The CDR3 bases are TGTGCCAGCTCACCTGACTGGGAGGCCCATGAGCAGTTCTTC.

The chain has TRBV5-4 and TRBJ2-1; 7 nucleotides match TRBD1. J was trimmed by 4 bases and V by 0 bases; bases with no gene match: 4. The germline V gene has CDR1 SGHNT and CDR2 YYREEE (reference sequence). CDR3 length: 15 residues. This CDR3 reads CASSLVGTEYNEQFF. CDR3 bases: TGTGCCAGCAGCTTGGTAGGGACAGAATACAATGAGCAGTTCTTC.

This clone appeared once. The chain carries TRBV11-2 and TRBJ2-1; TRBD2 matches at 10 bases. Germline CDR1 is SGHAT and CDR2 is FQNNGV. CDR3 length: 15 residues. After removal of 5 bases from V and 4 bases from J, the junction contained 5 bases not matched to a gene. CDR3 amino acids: CASSLGLAEYNEQFF. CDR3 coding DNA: TGTGCCAGCAGCCTTGGACTAGCGGAGTACAATGAGCAGTTCTTC.

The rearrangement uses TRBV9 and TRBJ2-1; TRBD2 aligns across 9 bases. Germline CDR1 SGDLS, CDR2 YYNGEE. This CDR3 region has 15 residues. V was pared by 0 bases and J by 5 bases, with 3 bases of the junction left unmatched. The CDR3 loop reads CASSVAPSGDNEQFF. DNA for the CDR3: TGTGCCAGCAGCGTAGCCCCTAGCGGGGACAATGAGCAGTTCTTC.

The CDR3 reads CASSQDTGYYGYTF. Written as DNA, the CDR3 is TGCGCCAGCAGCCAAGATACAGGGTACTATGGCTACACCTTC. This chain connects TRBV4-1 to TRBJ1-2; D may be TRBD1 (6 bases). The ends were cut back, 0 bases at V and 3 bases at J, with 8 bases in the middle. Germline V gene data show CDR1 as MGHRA and CDR2 as YSYEKL. This CDR3 comprises 14 residues.